The rows below give T cell receptor beta chains drawn from one sample of a study of cytomegalovirus exposure and HLA in healthy donors. Clones were read by immunoSEQ multiplex PCR, and TCRdb kept only the in-frame ones, dropping some. Of about 170,000 clones in the sample, approximately 84% were seen once. The source material was PBMCs. The receptors come from a man between 18 and 29 years old in good health and CMV-seropositive. Both conserved end residues are part of each CDR3. The D gene is left open where the match is weak. Where a row states a size, it is once, few, many or the class of an expanded clone; other rows omit it.

D: -; J: TRBJ2-7; size: few; V: TRBV19; DNA: TGTGCCAGTAGTATGAAACAGGGTACCCACGAGCAGTACTTC; CDR3: CASSMKQGTHEQYF
D: -; J: TRBJ2-7; size: -; V: TRBV10-2; DNA: TGCGCCAGCAGTGACGGGGTGAGCTCCTACGAGCAGTACTTC; CDR3: CASSDGVSSYEQYF
D: -; J: TRBJ2-1; size: once; V: TRBV30; DNA: TGTGCCTGGAGTGGACTAGTCTTAGGTGAGCAGTTCTTC; CDR3: CAWSGLVLGEQFF
D: TRBD1; J: TRBJ1-2; size: few; V: TRBV7-9; DNA: TGTGCCAGCAGCCGGGGACAGGGAGTGGGCTACACCTTC; CDR3: CASSRGQGVGYTF
D: -; J: TRBJ2-7; size: -; V: TRBV14; DNA: TGTGCCAGCAGCCATTTCCGGGACGAGCAGTACTTC; CDR3: CASSHFRDEQYF
D: TRBD1; J: TRBJ2-5; size: -; V: TRBV9; DNA: TGTGCCAGCAGCGTAGGAAGAACAGGGGCCGTACAAGAGACCCAGTACTTC; CDR3: CASSVGRTGAVQETQYF
D: -; J: TRBJ2-1; size: once; V: TRBV7-2; DNA: TGTGCCAGCAGCTTAGTTCAGGGTACCTACAATGAGCAGTTCTTC; CDR3: CASSLVQGTYNEQFF
D: -; J: TRBJ1-2; size: -; V: TRBV18; DNA: TGTGCCAGCTCGCTACAGCTAAACTATGGCTACACCTTC; CDR3: CASSLQLNYGYTF
D: -; J: TRBJ1-2; size: -; V: TRBV7-2; DNA: TGTGCCAGCAGCTTAGAGGCTCTGAGGGCAAGAACTAACTATGGCTACACCTTC; CDR3: CASSLEALRARTNYGYTF
D: TRBD2; J: TRBJ2-2; size: -; V: TRBV2; DNA: TGTGCCAGCAGTCCCCACACCTTTAGCGGGGGGGCCCCCACCGGGGAGCTGTTTTTT; CDR3: CASSPHTFSGGAPTGELFF
D: -; J: TRBJ1-2; size: -; V: TRBV7-2; DNA: TGTGCCAGCAGCCTGGACAGACTCTATGGCTACACCTTC; CDR3: CASSLDRLYGYTF
D: -; J: TRBJ2-1; size: -; V: TRBV13; DNA: TGTGCCAGCAGACGCTCGGGTCGTGGTGGGAATGAGCAGTTCTTC; CDR3: CASRRSGRGGNEQFF
D: -; J: TRBJ1-2; size: few; V: TRBV19; DNA: TGTGCCAGTAGTATAGGCGTCAACTATGGCTACACCTTC; CDR3: CASSIGVNYGYTF
D: TRBD1; J: TRBJ1-1; size: -; V: TRBV5-1; DNA: TGCGCCAGCAACTTGGAGACAGGGGGGGTCACTGAAGCTTTCTTT; CDR3: CASNLETGGVTEAFF
D: TRBD1; J: TRBJ2-3; size: -; V: TRBV6-4; DNA: TGTGCCAGCAGTCAGGACAGGGCGACAGATACGCAGTATTTT; CDR3: CASSQDRATDTQYF
D: -; J: TRBJ1-1; size: few; V: TRBV5-5; DNA: TGTGCCAGCAGCTTGGCCGGACATAACACTGAAGCTTTCTTT; CDR3: CASSLAGHNTEAFF
D: TRBD1; J: TRBJ2-1; size: -; V: TRBV5-1; DNA: TGCGCCAGCAGCTACTCCGGGACAGGAGATTACAATGAGCAGTTCTTC; CDR3: CASSYSGTGDYNEQFF
D: -; J: TRBJ2-3; size: -; V: TRBV9; DNA: TGTGCCAGCAGCCCAGACTGGTCTCGAAATACGCAGTATTTT; CDR3: CASSPDWSRNTQYF
D: -; J: TRBJ2-2; size: -; V: TRBV25-1; DNA: TGTGCCAGCAGTGAAGCCAGGGTATTCACCGGGGAGCTGTTTTTT; CDR3: CASSEARVFTGELFF
D: TRBD2; J: TRBJ2-5; size: -; V: TRBV7-2; DNA: TGTGCCAGCAGCTCTCACCTGGGGGGGGGACAAGAGACCCAGTACTTC; CDR3: CASSSHLGGGQETQYF
D: -; J: TRBJ1-2; size: -; V: TRBV7-2; DNA: TGTGCCAGCAGCCGGGACACTAACTATGGCTACACCTTC; CDR3: CASSRDTNYGYTF
D: -; J: TRBJ1-4; size: -; V: TRBV19; DNA: TGTGCCAGTAGTATAGGAGCCGACATATTCGGAGAAAAACTGTTTTTT; CDR3: CASSIGADIFGEKLFF
D: -; J: TRBJ2-4; size: -; V: TRBV7-8; DNA: TGTGCCAGCGAGGCGGGTCGAGGAACCAAAAACATTCAGTACTTC; CDR3: CASEAGRGTKNIQYF
D: TRBD1; J: TRBJ2-4; size: -; V: TRBV12-5; DNA: TGTGCTAGTGGTTTATTAGGGACAGGGACCGATCCCGGATTTTTAGGCAAAAACAGTCAGTACTTC; CDR3: CASGLLGTGTDPGFLGKNSQYF
D: -; J: TRBJ2-7; size: -; V: TRBV2; DNA: TGTGCCAGCAGTGAAGCTGAGCGGTACGGGTACGAGCAGTACTTC; CDR3: CASSEAERYGYEQYF
D: TRBD1; J: TRBJ1-5; size: -; V: TRBV19; DNA: TGTGCCAGTAGTCTCCCCGGGACAGGGGTTATGGGACTACTCGGCAATCAGCCCCAGCATTTT; CDR3: CASSLPGTGVMGLLGNQPQHF
D: TRBD1; J: TRBJ1-1; size: -; V: TRBV4-1; DNA: TGCGCCAGCAGCCACTTACCGGGACAGGGAGTAAGTCAGGCTTTCTTT; CDR3: CASSHLPGQGVSQAFF
D: TRBD1; J: TRBJ2-5; size: -; V: TRBV7-6; DNA: TGTGCCAGCAGCGGACAGGGGTGGGCCCAGTACTTC; CDR3: CASSGQGWAQYF
D: -; J: TRBJ1-2; size: -; V: TRBV29-1; DNA: TGCAGCGTTGCCTATACAGGGATTAAGGGCTACACCTTC; CDR3: CSVAYTGIKGYTF
D: TRBD1; J: TRBJ2-7; size: -; V: TRBV18; DNA: TGTGCCAGCTCACCCGACAGGGGGCTAGAGCAGTACTTC; CDR3: CASSPDRGLEQYF
D: TRBD2; J: TRBJ2-5; size: -; V: TRBV4-2; DNA: TGTGCCAGCAGCTCGACCGGGACTAGCGGGAGTGGGGAGACCCAGTACTTC; CDR3: CASSSTGTSGSGETQYF
D: -; J: TRBJ2-5; size: -; V: TRBV13; DNA: TGTGCCAGCAGTCAAAGAAAGGGGTACCAAGAGACCCAGTACTTC; CDR3: CASSQRKGYQETQYF
D: -; J: TRBJ2-7; size: -; V: TRBV4-1; DNA: TGCGCCAGCAGCCCGAATTCCTACGAGCAGTACTTC; CDR3: CASSPNSYEQYF
D: -; J: TRBJ2-5; size: -; V: TRBV18; DNA: TGTGCCAGCTCACCACTCGAGGGGACACGGGGGACCCAGTACTTC; CDR3: CASSPLEGTRGTQYF
D: TRBD1; J: TRBJ1-2; size: -; V: TRBV27; DNA: TGTGCCAGCAGTTTAAAATCCGGGACAGGGCTTGGCTACACCTTC; CDR3: CASSLKSGTGLGYTF
D: -; J: TRBJ1-5; size: -; V: TRBV5-1; DNA: TGCGCCAGCAGTTTGAGGGACTACAGGTCCTTAAGCAATCAGCCCCAGCATTTT; CDR3: CASSLRDYRSLSNQPQHF
D: TRBD1; J: TRBJ1-1; size: -; V: TRBV5-1; DNA: TGCGCCAGCAGCACCTTGACAGGGGAAAACACTGAAGCTTTCTTT; CDR3: CASSTLTGENTEAFF
D: -; J: TRBJ2-3; size: -; V: TRBV10-3; DNA: TGTGCCATCAGTGGGGGGCAGATCACAGATACGCAGTATTTT; CDR3: CAISGGQITDTQYF
D: TRBD2; J: TRBJ2-3; size: once; V: TRBV7-3; DNA: TGTGCCAGCAGCTTCGGTAGCGGGGGGTACACAGATACGCAGTATTTT; CDR3: CASSFGSGGYTDTQYF
D: TRBD1; J: TRBJ2-7; size: -; V: TRBV7-9; DNA: TGTGCCAGCAGCCTAATGGGGACAGGGGGTTACGAGCAGTACTTC; CDR3: CASSLMGTGGYEQYF
D: -; J: TRBJ1-4; size: -; V: TRBV10-1; DNA: TGCGCCAGCAGTTTCCCCAGGGGAAAACTGTTTTTT; CDR3: CASSFPRGKLFF
D: TRBD2; J: TRBJ2-4; size: -; V: TRBV30; DNA: TGTGCCTGGAGTGGCGGTGGGGGGGGTGGCATTCAGTACTTC; CDR3: CAWSGGGGGGIQYF
D: -; J: TRBJ2-1; size: -; V: TRBV12-5; DNA: TGTGCTAGTGGTTCTTCTGGAGACCTCTACAATGAGCAGTTCTTC; CDR3: CASGSSGDLYNEQFF